This passage covers 28 T cell receptor beta chains from one sample sequenced in a study of patients and donors after allogeneic stem cell transplantation. TCRdb re-called the RT-PCR reads with MiXCR, one entry per CDR3 protein. The table shows about 960,000 distinct CDR3 sequences, with about 20% occurring only once. The specimen was blood, either unsorted or a sorted T cell fraction (not recorded which). These receptors all come from a human donor who was either an allogeneic HSCT recipient or a stem cell or donor lymphocyte infusion donor (not recorded which). It is not recorded whose cells these are; they may come from a transplant donor.

This clonotype was recorded a few times. The junction and the germline gene differ at one end; a read error may be behind it. The chain is built from TRBV7-9 and TRBJ2-7, with 7 bases lining up with TRBD1. The CDR3 runs 12 residues. Per germline, CDR1 SEHNR and CDR2 FQNEAQ (reference sequence). The CDR3 loop is CASSFSDRAKDF. The CDR3, as DNA: TGTGCCAGCAGCTTTTCCGACAGGGCGAAGGACTTC.

The chain employs TRBV9 and TRBJ1-5; possibly TRBD1 for D (5 bases). Germline-derived CDR1 and CDR2 are SGDLS and YYNGEE. Between the trimmed V and J ends, which lost 4 bases and 2 bases, there was a span of 13 bases. The CDR3 runs 15 residues. The CDR3 here is CASSSGEQGNQPQHF. CDR3 coding DNA: TGTGCCAGCAGCTCGGGAGAACAGGGCAATCAGCCCCAGCATTTT.

A few counts support this clonotype. The CDR3 protein is CSVEDGTDTQYF. The CDR3 DNA is TGCAGCGTTGAAGACGGCACAGATACGCAGTATTTT. V usage is TRBV29-1 and J usage is TRBJ2-3; D is unresolved. CDR1 is SQVTM, CDR2 ANQGSEA, per germline. V was cut by 0 bases and J by 1 base, with 2 bases left in between. The CDR3 has 12 residues.

The chain uses TRBV24-1 and TRBJ1-6; no clear D. The CDR3 runs to 13 residues. Germline-derived CDR1 and CDR2 are KGHDR and SFDVKD. With 1 base removed from V and 7 bases from J, the gap between germline ends came to 4 bases. This CDR3 is CATSDLENSPLHF. The DNA of the CDR3 is TGTGCCACCAGTGATTTAGAGAATTCACCCCTCCACTTT.

V gene TRBV19 combines with J gene TRBJ1-2; 7 bases map to TRBD1. Germline V gene data show CDR1 as LNHDA and CDR2 as SQIVND (reference sequence). The CDR3 runs to 14 residues. After removal of 6 bases from V and 14 bases from J, the junction contained 18 bases not matched to a gene. CDR3 DNA sequence: TGTGCCAGTAGCCCATCCTACCGGGACAGCCCAAAGACCTTC. Its translation: CASSPSYRDSPKTF.

The chain employs TRBV20-1 and TRBJ2-6; tentatively, D is TRBD1 (5 bases). V dropped 0 bases and J dropped 4 bases, with 10 bases sitting between them. The CDR3 runs to 15 residues. CDR1 DFQATT and CDR2 SNEGSKA come from the germline V gene (reference sequence). CDR3 region: CSARDVGAGANVLTF. In nucleotides, the CDR3 is TGCAGTGCTAGAGATGTAGGGGCGGGGGCCAACGTCCTGACTTTC.

This clonotype was detected ten times or more. The V call is TRBV12-3 or TRBV12-4, the J call TRBJ2-1, with 8 bases that match TRBD1. J gave up 9 bases and V 5 bases, and 9 bases lay outside the gene matches. The CDR3 has 14 amino acids. As DNA, the CDR3 is TGTGCCAGCAGTGGACAGGGCCTCGGTGGTGAGCAGTTCTTC. Translation: CASSGQGLGGEQFF.

The sample holds a few counts of this clonotype. The V gene is TRBV20-1, the J gene TRBJ1-2; possible D gene TRBD1, 5 bases. The germline V and J ends were trimmed by 6 bases and 2 bases, with 16 bases remaining between them. The CDR3 has 14 residues. Germline lookup yields CDR1 DFQATT and CDR2 SNEGSKA (reference sequence). CDR3 region: CSAQNSGPNYGYTF. CDR3 DNA sequence: TGCAGTGCCCAGAATTCGGGGCCGAACTATGGCTACACCTTC.

The chain recombines TRBV5-1 with TRBJ2-3, with 7 bases identical to TRBD1. Germline CDR1 is SGHRS and CDR2 is YFSETQ. The CDR3 consists of 17 residues. J was trimmed by 2 bases and V by 4 bases; bases with no gene match: 13. CDR3 DNA: TGCGCCAGCAGCCAACTACCGGGACAGCGTTCCACAGATACGCAGTATTTT. Translation gives CASSQLPGQRSTDTQYF.

The chain carries TRBV19 and TRBJ1-1; TRBD1 aligns across 7 bases. After removal of 1 base from V and 1 base from J, the junction contained 3 bases not matched to a gene. Germline V gene sequence: CDR1 LNHDA, CDR2 SQIVND (reference sequence). This CDR3 comprises 15 residues. This chain's CDR3 is CASSIAGQKNTEAFF. The CDR3 region has the DNA TGTGCCAGTAGTATAGCGGGACAGAAGAACACTGAAGCTTTCTTT.

The gene calls are TRBV4-3 and TRBJ2-3; 9 nucleotides agree with TRBD2. The CDR3 sequence is 17 residues long. CDR1 and CDR2 (germline): LGHNA, YSLEER. The trim removed 0 bases at V and 6 bases at J, leaving 10 bases unmatched. CDR3 in amino acids: CASSQDPLAGPGDTQYF. Written as DNA, the CDR3 is TGCGCCAGCAGCCAAGACCCACTAGCGGGCCCAGGCGATACGCAGTATTTT.

This clonotype has ten or more counts. The chain joins TRBV5-1 to TRBJ1-6, with D unclear. There are 14 residues in the CDR3. Looked up from germline, CDR1 is SGHRS and CDR2 is YFSETQ. Between the trimmed V and J ends, which lost 4 bases and 7 bases, there was a span of 12 bases. The CDR3 spells CASSRYGNNSPLHF. For the CDR3, the DNA is TGCGCCAGCAGCCGGTACGGTAACAATTCACCCCTCCACTTT. Variable domain in full (rest from reference TRBV5-1 and TRBJ1-6): KAGVTQTPRYLIKTRGQQVTLSCSPISGHRSVSWYQQTPGQGLQFLFEYFSETQRNKGNFPGRFSGRQFSNSRSEMNVSTLELGDSALYLCASSRYGNNSPLHFGNGTRLTVT.

This chain uses TRBV5-1 with TRBJ2-7, with 8 bases aligning to TRBD2. The CDR3 is 14 amino acids. In germline, CDR1 is SGHRS, CDR2 YFSETQ. With V trimmed by 0 bases and J by 6 bases, 5 bases remained unmatched. The CDR3 coding sequence is TGCGCCAGCAGCTTGGAGGGGACTAGGGGCGAGCAGTACTTC. Translating gives CASSLEGTRGEQYF.

This clonotype was observed many times. CDR3: CASSPIDRGQLAFF. In DNA form, the CDR3 reads TGTGCCAGCAGTCCCATCGACAGGGGGCAATTGGCTTTCTTT. The chain carries TRBV12-3 or TRBV12-4 and TRBJ1-1, with TRBD1 matching 10 bases. This CDR3 region has 14 residues. V dropped 5 bases and J dropped 11; count of bases not matched to a gene: 11.

This clonotype was counted between two and nine times. The chain is built from TRBV7-9 and TRBJ1-1; 7 bases agree with TRBD1. CDR1 SEHNR and CDR2 FQNEAQ come from the germline V gene (reference sequence). Trimming cost V 11 bases and J 3 bases; bases outside gene matches: 9. The CDR3 consists of 13 residues. The CDR3 DNA reads as TGTGCCTACCGACAGGGCCCGGACACTGAAGCTTTCTTT. It yields the protein CAYRQGPDTEAFF.

This clonotype was detected only a few times. The CDR3 sequence: CASSLGKGELFF. In DNA, the CDR3 is TGCGCCAGCAGCTTGGGCAAAGGGGAGCTGTTTTTT. The genes are TRBV5-1 and TRBJ2-2, with unresolved D. The V gene lost 0 bases and the J gene lost 8 bases, with 5 bases spanning the gap. CDR1 and CDR2 (germline): SGHRS, YFSETQ. The CDR3 totals 12 residues.

This clonotype has at least ten counts. The chain employs TRBV12-3 or TRBV12-4 and TRBJ2-7, with 7 bases that match TRBD1. J gave up 2 bases and V 6 bases, and 4 bases lay outside the gene matches. CDR3 length: 13 residues. Here the CDR3 reads CASSRDSPYEQYF. The DNA for the CDR3 is TGTGCCAGCAGCCGGGACAGCCCCTACGAGCAGTACTTC.

This clonotype has just a few counts. One end of the junction fails to match germline, which may point to a read error. The V and J genes are TRBV12-3 or TRBV12-4 and TRBJ1-1; tentative D call: TRBD1 (6 bases). CDR3 length: 17 amino acids. CDR3: CASSAEGGILLNTEAFF. CDR3 bases: TGTGCCAGCAGTGCCGAGGGGGGGATCCTCTTGAATACTGAAGCTTTCTTT.

This clonotype was counted only a few times. The chain employs TRBV29-1 and TRBJ1-4, with D possibly TRBD1 on 6 matching bases. This CDR3 spans 13 amino acids. Trimming stripped 4 bases from V and 11 bases from J, with 17 bases between. CDR1 is SQVTM, CDR2 ANQGSEA, per germline. The CDR3 region has the DNA TGCAGCGTTGGAGGCGGGGGCGTCGGGAAACTGTTTTTT. It encodes CSVGGGGVGKLFF.

This clonotype was seen at least ten times. V and J are TRBV12-3 or TRBV12-4 and TRBJ2-5; D gene ambiguous. Trimming removed 4 bases from V and 4 bases from J, with 4 bases in between. This CDR3 has 11 amino acids. CDR3 region: CASSWGETQYF. CDR3 DNA sequence: TGTGCCAGCAGTTGGGGAGAGACCCAGTACTTC.

The CDR3 bases are TGCAGTGCTTTCCCCGGACAGGGACGCGAGCAGTACTTC. Protein product: CSAFPGQGREQYF. This chain connects TRBV20-1 to TRBJ2-7, with 8 positions matching TRBD1. The length of the CDR3 is 13 residues. CDR1 and CDR2 from the germline V gene are DFQATT and SNEGSKA (reference sequence). V was clipped by 5 bases and J by 6 bases; unmatched bases: 9.

In its sample, this clonotype was seen a few times. The chain recombines TRBV12-3 or TRBV12-4 with TRBJ2-3; TRBD2 matches at 8 bases. V lost 7 bases and J lost 3; bases outside the gene matches: 6. The CDR3 is made up of 14 amino acids. CDR3 residues: CASKPGLETDTQYF. The CDR3 region has the DNA TGTGCCAGCAAGCCGGGACTAGAGACAGATACGCAGTATTTT.

This clonotype came up many times. The V call is TRBV28, the J call TRBJ2-6, with 7 nucleotides matching TRBD1. Germline CDR1 MDHEN, CDR2 SYDVKM. This CDR3 is 14 amino acids long. J gave up 3 bases and V 6 bases, and 2 bases lay outside the gene matches. CDR3 nucleotides: TGTGCCAGCAGCACAGGGGATGGGGCCAACGTCCTGACTTTC. Protein: CASSTGDGANVLTF. The full variable domain, in which reference TRBV28 and TRBJ2-6 provide the parts outside the CDR3, is DVKVTQSSRYLVKRTGEKVFLECVQDMDHENMFWYRQDPGLGLRLIYFSYDVKMKEKGDIPEGYSVSREKKERFSLILESASTNQTSMYLCASSTGDGANVLTFGAGSRLTVL.

The V call is TRBV7-6, the J call TRBJ1-1; no reliable D call. Per the germline V gene, CDR1 is SGHVS and CDR2 is FNYEAQ. Between the trimmed V and J ends, which lost 4 bases and 4 bases, there was a span of 13 bases. The CDR3 loop spans 14 amino acids. The DNA of the CDR3 is TGTGCCAGCAGCTCCACCCACGTGTTCACTGAAGCTTTCTTT. Translated: CASSSTHVFTEAFF.

V gene TRBV6-1 combines with J gene TRBJ1-4; TRBD1 is a possible D gene (5 bases). The CDR3 sequence is 15 residues long. V was trimmed by 6 bases and J by 8 bases, leaving 19 bases between them. Germline loops: CDR1 MNHNS, CDR2 SASEGT. DNA for the CDR3: TGTGCCAGCAGGTTCGGGAGAGGGGTCGAAGAAAAACTGTTTTTT. Translating gives CASRFGRGVEEKLFF.

The J gene is TRBJ2-1, the V gene TRBV27, with D perhaps assigned TRBD1 or TRBD2 (5 bases each). The CDR3 sequence is 13 residues long. Germline CDR1 and CDR2: MNHEY and SMNVEV (reference sequence). Trimming left V 6 bases short and J 5 bases short, with 11 bases between. The CDR3 region has the DNA TGTGCCAGCAGGGGGGACGGTGACAATGAGCAGTTCTTC. This translates into CASRGDGDNEQFF.

The chain carries TRBV3-1 and TRBJ2-3, with TRBD1 matching over 8 bases. This CDR3 is built from 15 residues. Germline V lookup: CDR1 LGHDT, CDR2 YNNKEL (reference sequence). The V and J ends lost 3 bases and 2 bases, in that order; junction bases with no gene match: 4. The CDR3 nucleotides are TGTGCCAGCAGCCAGGACAGGGCGGACACAGATACGCAGTATTTT. Protein: CASSQDRADTDTQYF.

The gene calls are TRBV7-9 and TRBJ1-2; a weak D match, TRBD1 (5 bases). Germline values: CDR1 SEHNR, CDR2 FQNEAQ (reference sequence). The CDR3 runs to 13 residues. Trimming cost V 0 bases and J 11 bases, with 13 bases left between them. The CDR3 loop is CASSLAPPEGYTF. The CDR3 DNA reads as TGTGCCAGCAGCTTAGCGCCGCCCGAGGGGTACACCTTC. Using reference TRBV7-9 and TRBJ1-2 for the parts outside the CDR3, the full variable domain is DTGVSQNPRHKITKRGQNVTFRCDPISEHNRLYWYRQTLGQGPEFLTYFQNEAQLEKSRLLSDRFSAERPKGSFSTLEIQRTEQGDSAMYLCASSLAPPEGYTFGSGTRLTVV.